A selection of T cell receptor beta chains follows, all from one sample in a study of preoperative IRX-2 immunotherapy in early breast cancer. Only in-frame clones appear in the TCRdb table, and some are missing; sequencing was by immunoSEQ multiplex PCR. The sample lists about 28,000 clones, 82% occurring once. Sample acquisition took place from a patient treated with IRX-2 immunotherapy. Receptors were obtained from a human donor with breast cancer. The CDR3 runs from the conserved cysteine through the conserved F or W. The D gene is left open where the match is weak. Some rows have no size entry. The others give once, few or many, or a class for an expanded clone.

>TRBJ1-2|NA|TRBV6-8|NA
TGTGCCAGCAGTTACTCGATTGGGGGCGGCTATGGCTACACCTTC
CASSYSIGGGYGYTF
>TRBJ1-3|NA|TRBV14|NA
TGTGCCAGCAGCCAAATACAGGGAAACACCATATATTTT
CASSQIQGNTIYF
>TRBJ2-7|NA|TRBV6-8|NA
TGTGCCAGCAGTAGGGGGAAAAACCCGTCCTACGAGCAGTACTTC
CASSRGKNPSYEQYF
>TRBJ1-6|NA|TRBV19|NA
TGTGCCAGTAGTCTCTCGACCGGCAGTGATTCACCCCTCCACTTT
CASSLSTGSDSPLHF
>TRBJ1-2|NA|TRBV19|TRBD1
TGTGCCAGTAGAGACAGGGGTGGCTATGGCTACACCTTC
CASRDRGGYGYTF
>TRBJ2-3|NA|TRBV6-8|NA
TGTGCCATCAGCGAGCTAACGCCCGGCGATACGCAGTATTTT
CAISELTPGDTQYF
>TRBJ2-1|NA|TRBV7-5|NA
TGTGCCAGCAGCTTATGGGGGCCGGGACTAGCGGGAGACGTCAATGAGCAGTTCTTC
CASSLWGPGLAGDVNEQFF
>TRBJ1-1|NA|TRBV29-1|TRBD1
TGCAGCGTTCGGGAGACAGGGGGAGCAGGTGCTTTCTTT
CSVRETGGAGAFF
>TRBJ2-5|few|TRBV28|NA
TGTGCCAGCAGTTTATCCCAAGAGACCCAGTACTTC
CASSLSQETQYF
>TRBJ1-2|few|TRBV29-1|NA
TGCAGCGTTGGGGCTAAGGGGGATCGCTATGGCTACACCTTC
CSVGAKGDRYGYTF
>TRBJ2-1|once|TRBV29-1|NA
TGCAGCGTTGAACGATCCGCGGCCTACAATGAGCAGTTCTTC
CSVERSAAYNEQFF
>TRBJ1-1|NA|TRBV6-8|NA
TGTGCCAGCAGTGTCGGATGGAACACTGAAGCTTTCTTT
CASSVGWNTEAFF
>TRBJ2-5|NA|TRBV28|NA
TGTGCCAGCAGGGGCCGAGTGGGGCGAGAGACCCAGTACTTC
CASRGRVGRETQYF
>TRBJ2-7|once|TRBV6-8|TRBD1
TGTGCCATCAGTGCAACAGGGGCGTTGCAGTACTTC
CAISATGALQYF
>TRBJ2-2|NA|TRBV16|NA
TGTGCCAGCAGTCGTTGGGACACCGGGGAGCTGTTTTTT
CASSRWDTGELFF
>TRBJ2-2|NA|TRBV7-1|NA
TGTGCCAGCAGCTTCACGGGAACCGGGGAGCTGTTTTTT
CASSFTGTGELFF
>TRBJ1-2|NA|TRBV22-1|NA
TGTGCCAGCAGTCCCTATCGAGGGAACTATGGCTACACCTTC
CASSPYRGNYGYTF
>TRBJ2-3|NA|TRBV7-7|TRBD2
TGTGCCAGCAGCCCACGGGGCAGCGGGAGGACAGATACGCAGTATTTT
CASSPRGSGRTDTQYF
>TRBJ1-5|once|TRBV7-4|NA
TGTGCCAGCAGCTTAGGGCAGCGCCGGCCCCAGCATTTT
CASSLGQRRPQHF
>TRBJ2-1|NA|TRBV5-1|TRBD1
TGCGCCAGCAGCCCTCTGCCACAGGGGGCCTACAATGAGCAGTTCTTC
CASSPLPQGAYNEQFF
>TRBJ2-1|NA|TRBV11-3|TRBD2
TGTGCCAGCAGCTCAAGACTAGCGGGAGGGAATGAGCAGTTCTTC
CASSSRLAGGNEQFF
>TRBJ2-1|NA|TRBV28|TRBD2
TGTGCCACCATACAAGCGGGAGGTCCCTACAATGAGCAGTTCTTC
CATIQAGGPYNEQFF
>TRBJ2-3|NA|TRBV11-3|TRBD2
TGTGCCAGCCGGCCCCTTCTAGCGGGAGATACGCAGTATTTT
CASRPLLAGDTQYF
>TRBJ1-1|NA|TRBV6-8|NA
TGTGCCAGCTCTTATACACAGGGCGCTGAAGCTTTCTTT
CASSYTQGAEAFF
>TRBJ1-1|NA|TRBV18|NA
TGTGCCAGCTCACAGGGAGGACGAGAAATCGGGGCTTTCTTT
CASSQGGREIGAFF
>TRBJ2-7|NA|TRBV18|TRBD2
TGTGCCAGCTCCCCGGGGGGGACCGAGCAGTACTTC
CASSPGGTEQYF
>TRBJ1-5|few|TRBV28|NA
TGTGCCAGCAGTCCCCCCGGGGGTCGAGGTCAGCCCCAGCATTTT
CASSPPGGRGQPQHF
>TRBJ2-2|NA|TRBV14|TRBD2
TGTGCCAGCAGCCTGAGACTAGCGGGGTCCGGGGAGCTGTTTTTT
CASSLRLAGSGELFF
>TRBJ2-7|NA|TRBV14|NA
TGTGCCAGCAGCCACACTATGTACGAGCAGTACTTC
CASSHTMYEQYF
>TRBJ2-5|few|TRBV6-8|NA
TGTGCCAGCAGTTACTCCGGACCGGTCCCGGCCCAGTACTTC
CASSYSGPVPAQYF
>TRBJ1-2|NA|TRBV6-8|NA
TGTGCCAGCAGTTGGGGACCAGGCTATGGCTACACCTTC
CASSWGPGYGYTF
>TRBJ2-3|NA|TRBV6-8|TRBD1
TGTGCCATCAACCCGGGACAGGGTAGTGGAGATACGCAGTATTTT
CAINPGQGSGDTQYF
>TRBJ1-1|NA|TRBV5-1|NA
TGCGCCAGCAGCTTGAGCCAAAAAGGCGCTGAAGCTTTCTTT
CASSLSQKGAEAFF
>TRBJ2-1|NA|TRBV11-3|NA
TGTGCCAGCAGCTTAGTCCAGGGCCCTGGGGAGCAGTTCTTC
CASSLVQGPGEQFF
>TRBJ2-7|NA|TRBV30|NA
TGTGCCTGGAGTGACGGGGCGGGTACCTACGAGCAGTACTTC
CAWSDGAGTYEQYF
>TRBJ1-2|NA|TRBV23-1|NA
TGCGCCAGCAGTCCCCGCCGGTGGGGGTGGGACTACACCTTC
CASSPRRWGWDYTF
>TRBJ2-6|NA|TRBV19|TRBD1
TGTGCCAGTAGTGTCCGGACAGGGCCCGGGGCCAACGTCCTGACTTTC
CASSVRTGPGANVLTF
>TRBJ1-2|NA|TRBV18|TRBD1
TGTGCCAGCTCACCACGGCAGGGGGCGCGATCCTATGGCTACACCTTC
CASSPRQGARSYGYTF
>TRBJ2-5|few|TRBV1|NA
TGCGCCAGCAGCCTAAAAGGGCGCCAGGGGAGAGAGACCCAGTACTTC
CASSLKGRQGRETQYF
>TRBJ2-1|medium-sized|TRBV11-3|NA
TGTGCCAGCGGTCCGTTGGGGGCAGGAAACAATGAGCAGTTCTTC
CASGPLGAGNNEQFF
>TRBJ1-3|NA|TRBV6-4|NA
TGTGCCAGCAGTTACACGACCTCTGGAAACACCATATATTTT
CASSYTTSGNTIYF
>TRBJ1-1|NA|TRBV19|NA
TGTGCCAGTAGTACCGGGACAGAAGCTTTCTTT
CASSTGTEAFF
>TRBJ2-2|NA|TRBV2|TRBD2
TGTGCCAGCCCCGAGGTGGGTAGCGGGGGTCCAAGTTTCGACCCCGGGGAGCTGTTTTTT
CASPEVGSGGPSFDPGELFF
>TRBJ2-7|NA|TRBV6-8|NA
TGTGCCAGCAGTGCGAGACAGGACCAAACCGAGCAGTACTTC
CASSARQDQTEQYF
>TRBJ1-1|NA|TRBV7-1|NA
TGTGCCAGCAGCTCCCTGTACGGGCCCGCTGAAGCTTTCTTT
CASSSLYGPAEAFF
>TRBJ1-6|NA|TRBV19|TRBD1
TGTGCCAGTAGTAGCCGGGGTGGCCAGGGGGCACCCCTCCACTTT
CASSSRGGQGAPLHF
>TRBJ1-2|NA|TRBV5-1|NA
TGCGCCAGCAGCAGGGACGGATCAGATTATGGCTACACCTTC
CASSRDGSDYGYTF
>TRBJ1-3|NA|TRBV4-1|NA
TGCGCCAGCAGCCAAGGACAGAGCTCTGGAAACACCATATATTTT
CASSQGQSSGNTIYF
>TRBJ2-7|NA|TRBV7-1|NA
TGTGCCAGAAGCTTTCAGGGGACCTACGAGCAGTACTTC
CARSFQGTYEQYF
>TRBJ2-1|NA|TRBV7-1|TRBD2
TGTGCCAGCAGCACGCCGGGACTAGCGACCTACAATGAGCAGTTCTTC
CASSTPGLATYNEQFF
>TRBJ1-5|NA|TRBV6-8|TRBD1
TGTGCCAGCAGTCGTTCGTCGGGACAGGGGTATCAGCCCCAGCATTTT
CASSRSSGQGYQPQHF
>TRBJ1-1|NA|TRBV6-8|NA
TGTGCCAGCAGTACTTCAGGGAGGGGGAAAACTGAAGCTTTCTTT
CASSTSGRGKTEAFF